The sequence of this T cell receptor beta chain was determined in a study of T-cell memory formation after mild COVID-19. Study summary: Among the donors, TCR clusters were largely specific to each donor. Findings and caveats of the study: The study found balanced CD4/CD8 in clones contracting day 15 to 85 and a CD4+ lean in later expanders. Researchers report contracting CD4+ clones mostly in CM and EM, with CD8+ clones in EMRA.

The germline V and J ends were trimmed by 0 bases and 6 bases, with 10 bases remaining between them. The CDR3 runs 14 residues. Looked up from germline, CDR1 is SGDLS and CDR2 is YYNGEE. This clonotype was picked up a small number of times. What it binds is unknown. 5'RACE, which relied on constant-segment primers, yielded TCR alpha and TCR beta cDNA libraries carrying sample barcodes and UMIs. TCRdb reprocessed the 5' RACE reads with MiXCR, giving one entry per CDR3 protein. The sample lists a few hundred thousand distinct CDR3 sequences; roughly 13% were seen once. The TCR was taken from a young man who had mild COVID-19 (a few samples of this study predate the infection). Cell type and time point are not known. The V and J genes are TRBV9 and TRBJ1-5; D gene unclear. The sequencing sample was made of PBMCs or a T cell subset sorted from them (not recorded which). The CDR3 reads CASSVDVAGQPQHF. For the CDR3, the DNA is TGTGCCAGCAGCGTAGACGTCGCCGGTCAGCCCCAGCATTTT.